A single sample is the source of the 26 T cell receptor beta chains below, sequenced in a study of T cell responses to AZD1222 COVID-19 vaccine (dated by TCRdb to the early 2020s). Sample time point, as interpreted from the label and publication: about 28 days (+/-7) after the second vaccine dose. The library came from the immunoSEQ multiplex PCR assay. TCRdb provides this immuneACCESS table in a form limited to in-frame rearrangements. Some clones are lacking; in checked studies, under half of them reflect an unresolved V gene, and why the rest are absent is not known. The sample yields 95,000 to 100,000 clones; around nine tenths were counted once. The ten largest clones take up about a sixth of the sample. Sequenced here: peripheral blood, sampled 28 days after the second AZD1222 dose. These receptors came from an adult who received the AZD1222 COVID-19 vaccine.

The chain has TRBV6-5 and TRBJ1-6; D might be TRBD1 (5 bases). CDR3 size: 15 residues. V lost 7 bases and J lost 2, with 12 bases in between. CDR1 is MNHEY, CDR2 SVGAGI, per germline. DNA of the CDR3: TGTGCCAGCACCGAGGGGAGTGCCTATAATTCACCCCTCCACTTT. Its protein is CASTEGSAYNSPLHF.

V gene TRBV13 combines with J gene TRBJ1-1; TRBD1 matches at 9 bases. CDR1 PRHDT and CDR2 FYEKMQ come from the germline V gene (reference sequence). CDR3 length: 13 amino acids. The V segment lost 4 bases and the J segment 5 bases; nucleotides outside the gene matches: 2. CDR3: CASSWTGATEAFF. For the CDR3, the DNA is TGTGCCAGCAGCTGGACAGGGGCAACTGAAGCTTTCTTT.

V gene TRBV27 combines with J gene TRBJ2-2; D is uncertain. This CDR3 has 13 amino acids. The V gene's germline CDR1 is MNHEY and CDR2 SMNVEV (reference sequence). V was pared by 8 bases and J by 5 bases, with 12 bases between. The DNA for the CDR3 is TGTGCCAGCTCCCGATTGGGTACCGGGGAGCTGTTTTTT. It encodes CASSRLGTGELFF.

This CDR3 reads CASIGNTIYF. CDR3 DNA: TGTGCCAGTATAGGAAACACCATATATTTT. The chain joins TRBV19 to TRBJ1-3; D remains unclear. The V and J ends lost 7 bases and 4 bases respectively, with 2 bases between them. Germline lookup yields CDR1 LNHDA and CDR2 SQIVND (reference sequence). The CDR3 covers 10 residues.

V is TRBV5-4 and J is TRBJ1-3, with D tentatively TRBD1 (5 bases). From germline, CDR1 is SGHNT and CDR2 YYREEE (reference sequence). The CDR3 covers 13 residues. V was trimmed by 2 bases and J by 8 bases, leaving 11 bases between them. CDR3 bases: TGTGCCAGCAGCTTAGCAGGGCTGGACACCATATATTTT. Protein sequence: CASSLAGLDTIYF.

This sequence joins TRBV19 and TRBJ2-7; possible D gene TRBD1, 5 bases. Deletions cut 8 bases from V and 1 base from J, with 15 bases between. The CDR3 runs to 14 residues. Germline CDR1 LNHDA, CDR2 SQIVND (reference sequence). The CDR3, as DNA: TGTGCCAGTTCAACCTCATGGACATCCTACGAGCAGTACTTC. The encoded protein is CASSTSWTSYEQYF. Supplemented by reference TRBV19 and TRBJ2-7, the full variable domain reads DGGITQSPKYLFRKEGQNVTLSCEQNLNHDAMYWYRQDPGQGLRLIYYSQIVNDFQKGDIAEGYSVSREKKESFPLTVTSAQKNPTAFYLCASSTSWTSYEQYFGPGTRLTVT.

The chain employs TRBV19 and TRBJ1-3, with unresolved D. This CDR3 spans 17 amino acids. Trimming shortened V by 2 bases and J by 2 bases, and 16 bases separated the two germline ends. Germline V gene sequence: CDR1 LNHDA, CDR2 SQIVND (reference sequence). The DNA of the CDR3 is TGTGCCAGTAGTATACTGGCAGGCGTGGAGACTGGAAACACCATATATTTT. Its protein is CASSILAGVETGNTIYF.

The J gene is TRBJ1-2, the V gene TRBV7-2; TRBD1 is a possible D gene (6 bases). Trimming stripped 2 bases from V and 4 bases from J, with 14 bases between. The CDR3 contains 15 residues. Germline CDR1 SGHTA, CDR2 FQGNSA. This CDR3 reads CASSLFGGGAYGYTF. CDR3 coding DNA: TGTGCCAGCAGCTTATTTGGAGGGGGGGCCTATGGCTACACCTTC. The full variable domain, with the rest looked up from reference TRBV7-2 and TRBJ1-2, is GAGVSQSPSNKVTEKGKDVELRCDPISGHTALYWYRQSLGQGLEFLIYFQGNSAPDKSGLPSDRFSAERTGGSVSTLTIQRTQQEDSAVYLCASSLFGGGAYGYTFGSGTRLTVV.

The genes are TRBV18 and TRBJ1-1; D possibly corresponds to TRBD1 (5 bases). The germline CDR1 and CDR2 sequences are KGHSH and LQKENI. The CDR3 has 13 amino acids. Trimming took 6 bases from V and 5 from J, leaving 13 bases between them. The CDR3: CASSLRDGTEAFF. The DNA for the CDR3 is TGTGCCAGCTCCCTCAGGGATGGGACTGAAGCTTTCTTT.

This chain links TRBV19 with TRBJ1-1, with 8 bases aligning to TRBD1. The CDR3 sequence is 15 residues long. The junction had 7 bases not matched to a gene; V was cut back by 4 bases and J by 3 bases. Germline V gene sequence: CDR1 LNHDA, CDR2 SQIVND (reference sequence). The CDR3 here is CASSKARTGHTEAFF. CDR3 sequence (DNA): TGTGCCAGTAGTAAAGCGCGGACAGGGCACACTGAAGCTTTCTTT.

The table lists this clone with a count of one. The CDR3, as DNA: TGCGCCAGCAGCTGGGGGACTAGCGGGAGAGGGAGCTCCTACGAGCAGTACTTC. This gives the protein CASSWGTSGRGSSYEQYF. The chain links TRBV5-1 to TRBJ2-7; TRBD2 matches 14 bases. Looked up from germline, CDR1 is SGHRS and CDR2 is YFSETQ. Trimming took 3 bases from V and 0 from J; bases not matched to a gene: 8. The CDR3 covers 18 residues.

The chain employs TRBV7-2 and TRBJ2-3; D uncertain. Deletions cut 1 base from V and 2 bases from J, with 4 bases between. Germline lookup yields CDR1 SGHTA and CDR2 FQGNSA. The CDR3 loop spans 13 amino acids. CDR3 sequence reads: CASSLVPTDTQYF. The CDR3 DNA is TGTGCCAGCAGCTTAGTCCCCACAGATACGCAGTATTTT.

CDR3 region: CASSLYSWTSGSQETQYF. The DNA of the CDR3 is TGTGCCAGCAGTTTATACAGTTGGACTAGCGGGAGCCAAGAGACCCAGTACTTC. The V gene is TRBV28, the J gene TRBJ2-5, with TRBD2 matching 13 bases. The CDR3 has 18 amino acids. Trimming removed 1 base from V and 1 base from J; junction bases left unmatched: 6. Germline lookup yields CDR1 MDHEN and CDR2 SYDVKM.

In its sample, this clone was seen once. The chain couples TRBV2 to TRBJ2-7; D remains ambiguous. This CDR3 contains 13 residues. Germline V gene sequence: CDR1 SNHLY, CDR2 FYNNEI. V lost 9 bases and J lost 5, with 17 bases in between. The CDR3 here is CASIPGRFDEQYF. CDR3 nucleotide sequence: TGTGCCAGTATACCGGGTAGGTTCGACGAGCAGTACTTC.

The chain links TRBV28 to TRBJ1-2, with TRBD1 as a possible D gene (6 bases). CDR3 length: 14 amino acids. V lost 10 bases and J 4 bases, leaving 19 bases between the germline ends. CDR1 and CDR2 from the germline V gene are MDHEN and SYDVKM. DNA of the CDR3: TGTGCCACCTTCGCCGGGGACACAGCCTATGGCTACACCTTC. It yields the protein CATFAGDTAYGYTF.

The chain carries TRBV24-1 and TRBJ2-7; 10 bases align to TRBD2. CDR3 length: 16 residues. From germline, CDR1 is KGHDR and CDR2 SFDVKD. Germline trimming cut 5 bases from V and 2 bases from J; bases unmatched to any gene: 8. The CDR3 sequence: CATSGGTGTSAYEQYF. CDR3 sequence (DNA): TGTGCCACCAGTGGCGGGACCGGGACTAGCGCCTACGAGCAGTACTTC.

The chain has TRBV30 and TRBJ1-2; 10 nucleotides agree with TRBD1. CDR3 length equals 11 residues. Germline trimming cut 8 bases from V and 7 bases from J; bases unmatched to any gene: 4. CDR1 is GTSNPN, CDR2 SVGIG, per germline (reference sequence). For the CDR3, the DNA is TGTGCCGCGGGACAGGGGTCTGGCTACACCTTC. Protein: CAAGQGSGYTF.

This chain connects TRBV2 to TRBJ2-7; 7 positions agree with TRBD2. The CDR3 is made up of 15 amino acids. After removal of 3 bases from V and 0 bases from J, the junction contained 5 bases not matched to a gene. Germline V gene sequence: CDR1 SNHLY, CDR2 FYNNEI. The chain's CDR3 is CASSDVGRLSYEQYF. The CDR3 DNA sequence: TGTGCCAGCAGTGACGTCGGGAGGCTCTCCTACGAGCAGTACTTC.

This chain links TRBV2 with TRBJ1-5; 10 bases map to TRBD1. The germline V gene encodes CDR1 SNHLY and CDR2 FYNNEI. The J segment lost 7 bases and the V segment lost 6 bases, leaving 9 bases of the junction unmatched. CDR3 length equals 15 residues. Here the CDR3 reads CASSPSGQGSQPQHF. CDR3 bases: TGTGCCAGCAGCCCATCGGGACAGGGGTCGCAGCCCCAGCATTTT.

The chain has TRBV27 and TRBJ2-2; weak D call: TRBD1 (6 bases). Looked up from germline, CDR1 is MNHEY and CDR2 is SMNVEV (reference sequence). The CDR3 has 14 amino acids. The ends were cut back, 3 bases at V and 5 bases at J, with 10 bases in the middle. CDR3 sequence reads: CASSLGRGTGELFF. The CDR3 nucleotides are TGTGCCAGCAGTTTGGGAAGGGGGACCGGGGAGCTGTTTTTT.

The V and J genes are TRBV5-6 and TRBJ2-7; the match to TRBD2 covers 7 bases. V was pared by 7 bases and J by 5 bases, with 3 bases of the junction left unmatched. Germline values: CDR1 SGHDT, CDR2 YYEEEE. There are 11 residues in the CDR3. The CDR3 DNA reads TGTGCCAGCGGGCGGGGGAACGAGCAGTACTTC. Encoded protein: CASGRGNEQYF.

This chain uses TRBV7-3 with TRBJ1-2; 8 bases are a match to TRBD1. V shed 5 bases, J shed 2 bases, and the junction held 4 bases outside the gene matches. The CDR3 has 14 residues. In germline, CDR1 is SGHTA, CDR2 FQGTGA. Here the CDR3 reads CASSRDRRNYGYTF. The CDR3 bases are TGTGCCAGCAGCCGGGACAGGAGGAACTATGGCTACACCTTC.

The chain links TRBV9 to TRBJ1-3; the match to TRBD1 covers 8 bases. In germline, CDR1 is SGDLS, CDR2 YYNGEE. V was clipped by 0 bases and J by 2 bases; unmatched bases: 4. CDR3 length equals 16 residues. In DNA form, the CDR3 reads TGTGCCAGCAGCGTAGGCTCGGACAGGGCTGGAAACACCATATATTTT. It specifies CASSVGSDRAGNTIYF. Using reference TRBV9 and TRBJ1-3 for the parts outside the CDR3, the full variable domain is DSGVTQTPKHLITATGQRVTLRCSPRSGDLSVYWYQQSLDQGLQFLIQYYNGEERAKGNILERFSAQQFPDLHSELNLSSLELGDSALYFCASSVGSDRAGNTIYFGEGSWLTVV.

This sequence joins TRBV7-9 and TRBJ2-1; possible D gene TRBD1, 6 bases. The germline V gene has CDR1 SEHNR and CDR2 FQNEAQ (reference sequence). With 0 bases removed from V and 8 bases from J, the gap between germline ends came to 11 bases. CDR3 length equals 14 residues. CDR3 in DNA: TGTGCCAGCAGCTTAGCGATCAGGGGCGATGAGCAGTTCTTC. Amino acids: CASSLAIRGDEQFF.

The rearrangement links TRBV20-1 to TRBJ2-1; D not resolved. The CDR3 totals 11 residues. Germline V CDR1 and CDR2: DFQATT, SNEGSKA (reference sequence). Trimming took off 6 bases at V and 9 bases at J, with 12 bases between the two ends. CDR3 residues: CSARIGREQFF. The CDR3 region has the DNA TGCAGTGCGAGGATAGGTCGTGAGCAGTTCTTC.

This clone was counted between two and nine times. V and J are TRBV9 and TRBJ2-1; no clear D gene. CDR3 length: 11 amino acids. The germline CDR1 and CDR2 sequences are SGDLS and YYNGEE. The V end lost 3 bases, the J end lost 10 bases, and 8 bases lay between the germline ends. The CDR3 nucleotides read TGTGCCAGCAGCGAAGGTGTCGAGCAGTTCTTC. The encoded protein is CASSEGVEQFF.